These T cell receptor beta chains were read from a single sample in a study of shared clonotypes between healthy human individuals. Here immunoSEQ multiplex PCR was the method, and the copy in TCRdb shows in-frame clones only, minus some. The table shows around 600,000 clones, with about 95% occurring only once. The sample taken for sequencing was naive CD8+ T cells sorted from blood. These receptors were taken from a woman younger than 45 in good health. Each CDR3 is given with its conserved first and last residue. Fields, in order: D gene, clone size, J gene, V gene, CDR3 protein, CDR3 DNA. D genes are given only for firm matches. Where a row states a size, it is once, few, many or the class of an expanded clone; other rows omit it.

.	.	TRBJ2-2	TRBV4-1	CASNDRFTNTGELFF	TGCGCCAGCAATGACAGGTTTACGAACACCGGGGAGCTGTTTTTT
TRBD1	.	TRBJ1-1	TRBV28	CASSNDRGVTEAFF	TGTGCCAGCAGCAACGACAGGGGGGTTACTGAAGCTTTCTTT
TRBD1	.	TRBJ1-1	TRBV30	CAWSVLLGQGVVGAFF	TGTGCCTGGAGTGTATTATTGGGACAGGGGGTAGTCGGAGCTTTCTTT
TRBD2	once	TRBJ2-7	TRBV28	CASSWAGESGEQYF	TGTGCCAGCAGTTGGGCGGGAGAATCGGGTGAGCAGTACTTC
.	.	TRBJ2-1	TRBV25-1	CASSIAHEQFF	TGTGCCAGCAGCATTGCTCATGAGCAGTTCTTC
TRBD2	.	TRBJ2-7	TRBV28	CASSLAGAYEQYF	TGTGCCAGCAGTCTAGCGGGAGCCTACGAGCAGTACTTC
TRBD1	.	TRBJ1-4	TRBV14	CASSHLDRGYDEKLFF	TGTGCCAGCAGCCACTTAGACAGGGGCTACGATGAAAAACTGTTTTTT
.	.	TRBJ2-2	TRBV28	CASSGDNSGELFF	TGTGCCAGCTCCGGCGATAATAGCGGGGAGCTGTTTTTT
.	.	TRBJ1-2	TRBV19	CASSLLSTNYGYTF	TGTGCCAGTAGTCTGTTGTCAACTAACTATGGCTACACCTTC
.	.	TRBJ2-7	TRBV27	CASSLETGTYEQYF	TGTGCCAGCAGTTTAGAAACGGGGACCTACGAGCAGTACTTC
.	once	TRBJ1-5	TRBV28	CASSTRDNLGNQPQHF	TGTGCCAGCAGCACGCGGGACAACCTGGGGAATCAGCCCCAGCATTTT
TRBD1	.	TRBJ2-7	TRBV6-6	CASSYEDRVYEQYF	TGTGCCAGCAGTTACGAGGACAGGGTCTACGAGCAGTACTTC
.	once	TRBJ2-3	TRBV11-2	CASSLVQHTDTQYF	TGTGCCAGCAGCTTAGTGCAGCACACAGATACGCAGTATTTT
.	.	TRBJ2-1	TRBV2	CASMGLGSYNEQFF	TGTGCCAGCATGGGCTTGGGCTCCTACAATGAGCAGTTCTTC
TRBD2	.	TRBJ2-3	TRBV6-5	CASKAGITDTQYF	TGTGCCAGTAAAGCGGGAATAACAGATACGCAGTATTTT